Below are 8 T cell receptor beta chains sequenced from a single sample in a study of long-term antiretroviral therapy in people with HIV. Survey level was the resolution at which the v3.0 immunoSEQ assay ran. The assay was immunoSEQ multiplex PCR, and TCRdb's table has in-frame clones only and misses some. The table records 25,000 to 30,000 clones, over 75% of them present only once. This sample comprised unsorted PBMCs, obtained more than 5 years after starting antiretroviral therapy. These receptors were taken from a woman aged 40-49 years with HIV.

CDR3 amino acids: CASSLDQGLMTYEQYF. The CDR3 nucleotides read TGTGCCAGCAGCTTAGATCAGGGCCTGATGACCTACGAGCAGTACTTC. V is TRBV11-3 and J is TRBJ2-7; tentatively, D is TRBD1 (5 bases). CDR3 length: 16 amino acids. V was shortened by 0 bases and J by 2 bases, with 14 bases between the two germline ends. Germline V gene lookup returns CDR1 SGHNT and CDR2 YENEEA.

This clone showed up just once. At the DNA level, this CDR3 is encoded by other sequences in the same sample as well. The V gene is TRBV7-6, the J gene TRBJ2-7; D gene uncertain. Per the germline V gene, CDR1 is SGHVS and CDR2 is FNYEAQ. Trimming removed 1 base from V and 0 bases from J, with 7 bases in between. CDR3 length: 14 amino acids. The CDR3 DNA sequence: TGTGCCAGCAGCTTAGACCCGAGCTCCTACGAGCAGTACTTC. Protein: CASSLDPSSYEQYF. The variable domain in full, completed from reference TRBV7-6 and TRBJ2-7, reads GAGVSQSPRYKVTKRGQDVALRCDPISGHVSLYWYRQALGQGPEFLTYFNYEAQQDKSGLPNDRFSAERPEGSISTLTIQRTEQRDSAMYRCASSLDPSSYEQYFGPGTRLTVT.

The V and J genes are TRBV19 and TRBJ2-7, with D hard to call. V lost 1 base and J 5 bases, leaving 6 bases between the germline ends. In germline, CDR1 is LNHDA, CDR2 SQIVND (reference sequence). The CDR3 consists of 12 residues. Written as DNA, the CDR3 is TGTGCCAGTAGTATAGGGGCAGACGAGCAGTACTTC. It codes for CASSIGADEQYF.

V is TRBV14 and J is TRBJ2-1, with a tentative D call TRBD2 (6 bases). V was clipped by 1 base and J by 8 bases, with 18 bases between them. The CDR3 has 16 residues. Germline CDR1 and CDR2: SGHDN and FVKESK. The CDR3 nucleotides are TGTGCCAGCAGCCAAGCCTTTCTAGCGCTTATCCATGAGCAGTTCTTC. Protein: CASSQAFLALIHEQFF.

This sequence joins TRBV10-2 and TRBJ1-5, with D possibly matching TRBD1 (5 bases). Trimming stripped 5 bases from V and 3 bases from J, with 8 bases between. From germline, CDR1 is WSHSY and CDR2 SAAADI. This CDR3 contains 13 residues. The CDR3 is CASSSGYNQPQHF. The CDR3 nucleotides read TGCGCCAGCAGTTCAGGGTACAATCAGCCCCAGCATTTT.

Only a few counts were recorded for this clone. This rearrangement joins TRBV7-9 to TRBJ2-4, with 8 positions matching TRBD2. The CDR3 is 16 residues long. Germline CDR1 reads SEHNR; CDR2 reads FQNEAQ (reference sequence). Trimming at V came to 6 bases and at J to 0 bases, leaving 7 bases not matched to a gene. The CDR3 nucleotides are TGTGCCAGCAGTCAAACTAGCGGACTAGCCAAAAACATTCAGTACTTC. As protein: CASSQTSGLAKNIQYF.

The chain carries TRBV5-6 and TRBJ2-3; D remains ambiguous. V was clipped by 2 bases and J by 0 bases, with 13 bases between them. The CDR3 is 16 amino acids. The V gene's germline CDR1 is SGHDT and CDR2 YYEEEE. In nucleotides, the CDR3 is TGTGCCAGCAGCTTCGCCCCCCCCGGTAGCACAGATACGCAGTATTTT. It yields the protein CASSFAPPGSTDTQYF.

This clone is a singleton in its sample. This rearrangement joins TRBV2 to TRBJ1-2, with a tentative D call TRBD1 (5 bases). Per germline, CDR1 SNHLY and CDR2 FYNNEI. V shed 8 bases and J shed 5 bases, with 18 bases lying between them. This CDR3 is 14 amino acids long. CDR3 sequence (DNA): TGTGCCAGCCCGGGACCAAGGACTGAATATGGCTACACCTTC. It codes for CASPGPRTEYGYTF.